What follows describes a single T cell receptor beta chain. What it binds is unknown. Tregs were sorted as CD4+CD25+CD127-/low cells. Findings and limits, study-wide: The larger cohort examined one V-J beta rearrangement, not whole repertoires.

Germline CDR1 and CDR2: DFQATT and SNEGSKA (reference sequence). The CDR3 is 14 residues long. Trimming removed 2 bases from V and 4 bases from J, with 14 bases in between. After constant-region reverse-primer amplification, full-length variable regions underwent semi-nested PCR with Nested Universal Primer A. TCRdb independently ran MiXCR on the 5' RACE reads; one entry per CDR3 protein. The sample shows some 44,000 distinct CDR3 sequences, roughly 21% of them seen only once. The sequence was obtained from a female donor with breast cancer. This chain joins TRBV20-1 and TRBJ1-1; possible D gene TRBD1, 5 bases. The sequenced material came from Tregs sorted from blood. CDR3 coding DNA: TGCAGTGCTAGAACGGGACGGAGGGTCACTGAAGCTTTCTTT. Translation: CSARTGRRVTEAFF.